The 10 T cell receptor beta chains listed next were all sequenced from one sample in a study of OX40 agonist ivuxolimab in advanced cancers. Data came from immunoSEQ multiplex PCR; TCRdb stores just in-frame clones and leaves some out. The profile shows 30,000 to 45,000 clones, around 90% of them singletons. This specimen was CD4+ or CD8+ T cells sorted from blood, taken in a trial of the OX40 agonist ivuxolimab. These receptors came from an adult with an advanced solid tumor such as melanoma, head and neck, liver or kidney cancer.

CDR3 protein: CASSFGGSSEQYF. CDR3 DNA sequence: TGTGCCAGCAGCTTCGGCGGGAGCTCCGAGCAGTACTTC. The chain couples TRBV7-2 to TRBJ2-7, with TRBD2 matching over 7 bases. The CDR3 has 13 residues. V was clipped by 3 bases and J by 6 bases; unmatched bases: 5. The V gene's germline CDR1 is SGHTA and CDR2 FQGNSA.

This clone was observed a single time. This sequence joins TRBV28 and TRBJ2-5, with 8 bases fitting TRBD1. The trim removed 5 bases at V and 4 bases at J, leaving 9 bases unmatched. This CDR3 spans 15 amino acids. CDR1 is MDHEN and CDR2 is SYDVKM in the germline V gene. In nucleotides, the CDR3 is TGTGCCAGCAGTATCGGACAGGGACGGGTAGAGACCCAGTACTTC. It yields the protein CASSIGQGRVETQYF.

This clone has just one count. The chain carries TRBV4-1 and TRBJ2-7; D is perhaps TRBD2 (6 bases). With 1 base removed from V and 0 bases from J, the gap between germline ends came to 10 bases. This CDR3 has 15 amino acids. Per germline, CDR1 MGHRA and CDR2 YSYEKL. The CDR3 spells CASSQVLGSSYEQYF. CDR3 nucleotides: TGCGCCAGCAGCCAAGTTCTCGGGAGCTCCTACGAGCAGTACTTC.

CDR3 sequence (DNA): TGTGCCAGCAGTTTATCCGGGGTTGCGGTCTACGAGCAGTACTTC. It is translated as CASSLSGVAVYEQYF. The V and J genes are TRBV27 and TRBJ2-7; TRBD2 might be the D (5 bases). Germline V gene data show CDR1 as MNHEY and CDR2 as SMNVEV (reference sequence). Trimming took 0 bases from V and 3 from J, leaving 12 bases between them. The CDR3 consists of 15 residues.

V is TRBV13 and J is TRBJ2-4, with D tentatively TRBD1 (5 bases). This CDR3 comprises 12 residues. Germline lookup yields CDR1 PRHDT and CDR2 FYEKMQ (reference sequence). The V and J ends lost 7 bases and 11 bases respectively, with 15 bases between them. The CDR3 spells CASNGDGAVQYF. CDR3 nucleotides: TGTGCCAGCAACGGCGATGGGGCGGTTCAGTACTTC.

CDR3 sequence reads: CASSQREPGLYGNEQFF. DNA for the CDR3: TGCGCCAGCAGCCAACGGGAGCCGGGACTCTACGGGAATGAGCAGTTCTTC. V is TRBV4-1 and J is TRBJ2-1; a weak D match, TRBD2 (6 bases). The CDR3 is 17 amino acids. Germline loops: CDR1 MGHRA, CDR2 YSYEKL. The V end was cut by 2 bases, the J end by 7 bases, with 21 bases between.

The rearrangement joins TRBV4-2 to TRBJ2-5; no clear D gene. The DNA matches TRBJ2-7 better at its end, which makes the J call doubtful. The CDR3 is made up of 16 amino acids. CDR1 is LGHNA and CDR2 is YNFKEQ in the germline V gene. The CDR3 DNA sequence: TGTGCCAGCAGCCAAGAAGCGTTATACCCATCCTACGAGCAGTACTTC. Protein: CASSQEALYPSYEQYF.

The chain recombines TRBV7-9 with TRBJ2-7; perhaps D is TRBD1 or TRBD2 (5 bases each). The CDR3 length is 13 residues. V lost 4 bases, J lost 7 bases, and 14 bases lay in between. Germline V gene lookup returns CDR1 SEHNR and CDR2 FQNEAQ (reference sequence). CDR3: CASSSVGAGEQYF. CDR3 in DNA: TGTGCCAGCAGCTCAGTCGGGGCCGGAGAGCAGTACTTC.

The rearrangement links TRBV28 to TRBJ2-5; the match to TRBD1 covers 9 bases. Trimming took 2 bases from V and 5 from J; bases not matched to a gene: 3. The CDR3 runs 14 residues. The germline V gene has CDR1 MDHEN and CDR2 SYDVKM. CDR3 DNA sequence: TGTGCCAGCAGTTTAAACAGGGGGCTGGAGACCCAGTACTTC. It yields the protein CASSLNRGLETQYF.

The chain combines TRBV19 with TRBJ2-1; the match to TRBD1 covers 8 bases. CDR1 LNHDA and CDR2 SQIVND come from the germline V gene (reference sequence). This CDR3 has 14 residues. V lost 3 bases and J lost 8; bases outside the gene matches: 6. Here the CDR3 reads CASSIRTGSDEQFF. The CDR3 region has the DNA TGTGCCAGTAGTATTCGGACAGGGTCGGATGAGCAGTTCTTC.